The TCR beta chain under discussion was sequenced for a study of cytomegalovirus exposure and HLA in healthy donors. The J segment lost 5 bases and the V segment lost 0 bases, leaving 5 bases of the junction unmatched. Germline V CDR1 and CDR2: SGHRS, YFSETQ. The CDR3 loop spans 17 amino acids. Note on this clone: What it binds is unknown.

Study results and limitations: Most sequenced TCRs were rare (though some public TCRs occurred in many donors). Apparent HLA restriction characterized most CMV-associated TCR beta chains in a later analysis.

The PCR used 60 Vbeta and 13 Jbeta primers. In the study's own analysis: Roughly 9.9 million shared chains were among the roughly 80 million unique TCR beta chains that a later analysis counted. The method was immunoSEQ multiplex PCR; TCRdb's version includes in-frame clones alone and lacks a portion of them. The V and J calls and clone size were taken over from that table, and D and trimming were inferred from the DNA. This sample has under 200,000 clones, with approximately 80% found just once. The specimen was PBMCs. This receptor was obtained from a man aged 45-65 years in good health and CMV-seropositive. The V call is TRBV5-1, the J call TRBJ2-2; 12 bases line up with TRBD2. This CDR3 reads CASSLGLAGALTGELFF. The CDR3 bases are TGCGCCAGCAGCTTGGGACTAGCGGGAGCGTTAACCGGGGAGCTGTTTTTT.